A single sample is the source of the 24 T cell receptor beta chains below, sequenced in a study of OX40 agonist ivuxolimab in advanced cancers. Method: immunoSEQ multiplex PCR; TCRdb's copy keeps in-frame clones and lacks some. The sample has approximately 6,600 clones, around four fifths seen once. The specimen comprised CD4+ or CD8+ T cells sorted from blood, sampled in a trial of the OX40 agonist ivuxolimab. The source is an adult with an advanced solid tumor such as melanoma, head and neck, liver or kidney cancer.

This chain joins TRBV11-2 and TRBJ2-5; 14 bases are shared with TRBD2. The CDR3 runs to 17 residues. V dropped 4 bases and J dropped 5; count of bases not matched to a gene: 9. Germline values: CDR1 SGHAT, CDR2 FQNNGV. The DNA of the CDR3 is TGTGCCAGCAGCTCCCCCGGACTAGCGGGGGGTAGGGAGACCCAGTACTTC. Translation: CASSSPGLAGGRETQYF.

This rearrangement joins TRBV4-1 to TRBJ1-4; no reliable D call. The length of the CDR3 is 21 residues. CDR1 is MGHRA, CDR2 YSYEKL, per germline. Trimming left V 0 bases short and J 3 bases short, with 26 bases between. The CDR3 loop reads CASSQESTSLPQEVANEKLFF. The CDR3 DNA is TGCGCCAGCAGCCAAGAAAGTACCTCACTACCCCAGGAGGTGGCTAATGAAAAACTGTTTTTT.

V usage is TRBV28 and J usage is TRBJ1-1; D unclear. CDR3 size: 14 residues. V shed 4 bases and J shed 5 bases, with 14 bases lying between them. Germline V gene lookup returns CDR1 MDHEN and CDR2 SYDVKM. The CDR3 loop is CASSYARVRTEAFF. CDR3 DNA sequence: TGTGCCAGCAGTTACGCGAGGGTGCGGACTGAAGCTTTCTTT.

This chain uses TRBV9 with TRBJ2-7, with TRBD2 matching 8 bases. The CDR3 is made up of 15 amino acids. The germline gives CDR1 SGDLS, CDR2 YYNGEE. With 2 bases clipped from V and 4 bases from J, the junction kept 8 bases outside the gene matches. CDR3 protein: CASSVEVSGNYEQYF. The DNA of the CDR3 is TGTGCCAGCAGCGTCGAGGTTAGCGGGAATTACGAGCAGTACTTC.

The rearrangement uses TRBV5-6 and TRBJ1-5, with 7 bases that match TRBD1. Trimming cost V 4 bases and J 2 bases; bases outside gene matches: 3. The CDR3 length is 14 residues. Germline V gene sequence: CDR1 SGHDT, CDR2 YYEEEE. CDR3 DNA: TGTGCCAGCAGCCACGGGACAGGCAATCAGCCCCAGCATTTT. It specifies CASSHGTGNQPQHF.

The genes are TRBV4-1 and TRBJ2-5, with TRBD2 identical over 7 bases. With 1 base clipped from V and 2 bases from J, the junction kept 4 bases outside the gene matches. This CDR3 spans 15 amino acids. Germline V gives CDR1 MGHRA, CDR2 YSYEKL. The CDR3 here is CASSQVGGSQETQYF. CDR3 coding DNA: TGCGCCAGCAGCCAAGTCGGCGGGAGTCAAGAGACCCAGTACTTC.

This rearrangement joins TRBV6-5 to TRBJ2-6, with D uncertain. The CDR3 runs to 15 residues. Germline CDR1 is MNHEY and CDR2 is SVGAGI. V shed 2 bases and J shed 0 bases, with 5 bases lying between them. Here the CDR3 DNA reads TGTGCCAGCAGTTACGGAATCTCTGGGGCCAACGTCCTGACTTTC. The encoded protein is CASSYGISGANVLTF.

The V gene is TRBV7-6, the J gene TRBJ1-6; possible D gene TRBD1, 6 bases. In germline, CDR1 is SGHVS, CDR2 FNYEAQ. V lost 5 bases, J lost 7 bases, and 15 bases lay in between. The CDR3 length is 15 residues. The CDR3 DNA reads TGTGCCAGCAGCCCAGGGGCCCTCGGGAATTCACCCCTCCACTTT. This codes for CASSPGALGNSPLHF.

Worth noting for this clone: The identical CDR3 is also encoded by other nucleotide sequences in the sample. V gene TRBV5-8 combines with J gene TRBJ2-3, with 8 bases aligning to TRBD1. The CDR3 extends over 15 amino acids. The germline V gene encodes CDR1 SGHTS and CDR2 YDEGEE. V shed 4 bases and J 0 bases; nucleotides not matched to a gene: 4. The DNA for the CDR3 is TGTGCCAGCAGCCCCGGGACAGGTAGCACAGATACGCAGTATTTT. It specifies CASSPGTGSTDTQYF.

The rearrangement joins TRBV29-1 to TRBJ2-7, with 7 bases fitting TRBD1. The CDR3 sequence is 16 residues long. Looked up from germline, CDR1 is SQVTM and CDR2 is ANQGSEA. V shed 1 base and J 2 bases; nucleotides not matched to a gene: 11. Here the CDR3 DNA reads TGCAGCGTTGAAGCTACATCTGACAGGGCCACCTACGAGCAGTACTTC. Translating it yields CSVEATSDRATYEQYF.

The chain has TRBV28 and TRBJ1-5; possible D gene TRBD1, 6 bases. The ends were cut back, 10 bases at V and 3 bases at J, with 13 bases in the middle. Per germline, CDR1 MDHEN and CDR2 SYDVKM. CDR3 length: 13 residues. The DNA of the CDR3 is TGTGCCACCGAACAGGGATCCAATCAGCCCCAGCATTTT. The encoded protein is CATEQGSNQPQHF.

The chain combines TRBV15 with TRBJ1-6; D call uncertain. Germline V gene sequence: CDR1 LNHNV, CDR2 YYDKDF (reference sequence). V was trimmed by 1 base and J by 8 bases, leaving 12 bases between them. This CDR3 has 15 amino acids. Here the CDR3 reads CATSRVESADSPLHF. CDR3 bases: TGTGCCACCAGCAGAGTCGAAAGTGCCGATTCACCCCTCCACTTT.

A single count supports this clone. The chain carries TRBV27 and TRBJ2-3; TRBD2 is a possible D gene (6 bases). The germline CDR1 and CDR2 sequences are MNHEY and SMNVEV (reference sequence). Trimming took 3 bases from V and 5 from J, leaving 12 bases between them. The CDR3 loop spans 14 amino acids. The CDR3 is CASSFSGGQDTQYF. The CDR3 DNA is TGTGCCAGCAGTTTTTCAGGAGGGCAAGATACGCAGTATTTT.

The chain employs TRBV18 and TRBJ1-1, with 8 bases matching TRBD1. Trimming took 3 bases from V and 7 from J; bases not matched to a gene: 7. The V gene's germline CDR1 is KGHSH and CDR2 LQKENI. The CDR3 length is 14 residues. The CDR3 region has the DNA TGTGCCAGCTCACCGGCGCCGGGACAGGTTGAAGCTTTCTTT. Translated, it gives CASSPAPGQVEAFF.

This sequence joins TRBV5-6 and TRBJ2-1; D ambiguous. The CDR3 spans 13 residues. Between the trimmed V and J ends, which lost 1 base and 4 bases, there was a span of 6 bases. The germline V gene has CDR1 SGHDT and CDR2 YYEEEE. CDR3 region: CASSLTAYNEQFF. The CDR3 DNA is TGTGCCAGCAGCTTGACTGCGTACAATGAGCAGTTCTTC.

About this clone: Other DNA sequences in this specimen translate into the identical CDR3. The gene calls are TRBV19 and TRBJ1-4; D might be TRBD1 (6 bases). With 7 bases removed from V and 7 bases from J, the gap between germline ends came to 16 bases. Germline V gene lookup returns CDR1 LNHDA and CDR2 SQIVND (reference sequence). This CDR3 has 14 residues. For the CDR3, the DNA is TGTGCCAGTACCCCACAGGGTGAGGGTGAAAAACTGTTTTTT. Encoded protein: CASTPQGEGEKLFF. Drawing the rest from reference TRBV19 and TRBJ1-4, the complete variable domain is DGGITQSPKYLFRKEGQNVTLSCEQNLNHDAMYWYRQDPGQGLRLIYYSQIVNDFQKGDIAEGYSVSREKKESFPLTVTSAQKNPTAFYLCASTPQGEGEKLFFGSGTQLSVL.

V usage is TRBV10-2 and J usage is TRBJ2-7; D is ambiguous. V was cut by 5 bases and J by 0 bases, with 8 bases left in between. This CDR3 has 13 residues. Germline CDR1 and CDR2: WSHSY and SAAADI. The CDR3 protein is CASSSALSYEQYF. CDR3 nucleotide sequence: TGCGCCAGCAGTAGCGCTCTCTCCTACGAGCAGTACTTC.

The V call is TRBV6-5, the J call TRBJ2-1, with TRBD1 identical over 10 bases. The J segment lost 7 bases and the V segment lost 5 bases, leaving 5 bases of the junction unmatched. This CDR3 has 14 amino acids. The V gene's germline CDR1 is MNHEY and CDR2 SVGAGI. CDR3 sequence: CASSAPGQGNEQFF. Here the CDR3 DNA reads TGTGCCAGCAGTGCTCCGGGACAGGGGAATGAGCAGTTCTTC.

This clone was seen a few times. V usage is TRBV23-1 and J usage is TRBJ2-1; TRBD1 aligns across 8 bases. TRBV23-1 belongs to the ORF category, with a function that is uncertain. With V trimmed by 3 bases and J by 6 bases, 13 bases remained unmatched. CDR3 length: 17 amino acids. CDR3: CASSHPGRGRGGNEQFF. The CDR3 DNA follows: TGCGCCAGCAGTCACCCCGGCAGGGGGCGGGGTGGCAATGAGCAGTTCTTC.

The chain recombines TRBV6-5 with TRBJ2-2; D is ambiguous. Germline V CDR1 and CDR2: MNHEY, SVGAGI. V was cut by 5 bases and J by 0 bases, with 4 bases left in between. The CDR3 runs to 13 residues. CDR3 bases: TGTGCCAGCAGTCCATCGAACACCGGGGAGCTGTTTTTT. Its translation is CASSPSNTGELFF.

The chain joins TRBV11-2 to TRBJ2-7; D may be TRBD1 (6 bases). Germline V gene sequence: CDR1 SGHAT, CDR2 FQNNGV. The CDR3 runs to 15 residues. Between the trimmed V and J ends, which lost 5 bases and 2 bases, there was a span of 16 bases. CDR3 nucleotide sequence: TGTGCCAGCAGCCTCGAGGGGGTAAGAGCCTACGAGCAGTACTTC. This translates into CASSLEGVRAYEQYF.

The rearrangement links TRBV7-8 to TRBJ2-3; the D is unclear. This CDR3 has 13 amino acids. V was pared by 10 bases and J by 2 bases, with 13 bases between. The germline V gene encodes CDR1 SGHVS and CDR2 FQNEAQ. DNA of the CDR3: TGTGCCACAACCGGTCGGAACACAGATACGCAGTATTTT. It translates to CATTGRNTDTQYF.

DNA of the CDR3: TGTGCCAGCAGCGAACTAGCGGGGAGATCAGATACGCAGTATTTT. Its protein is CASSELAGRSDTQYF. The chain employs TRBV7-9 and TRBJ2-3, with 10 bases matching TRBD2. V gave up 5 bases and J gave up 4 bases; unmatched junction bases: 6. This CDR3 is built from 15 residues. Germline lookup yields CDR1 SEHNR and CDR2 FQNEAQ (reference sequence).

The chain has TRBV11-2 and TRBJ2-7, with 8 bases that match TRBD2. J gave up 1 base and V 4 bases, and 3 bases lay outside the gene matches. There are 14 residues in the CDR3. Per the germline V gene, CDR1 is SGHAT and CDR2 is FQNNGV. CDR3 sequence (DNA): TGTGCCAGCAGCTACCCGGGAGGGTCCTACGAGCAGTACTTC. Translation: CASSYPGGSYEQYF.